What follows are 21 T cell receptor beta chains derived from one specimen sequenced in a study of early T cells in non-severe SARS-CoV-2 infection. TCRdb re-derived calls from the 5' RACE reads in MiXCR, one entry per CDR3 protein. The sample lists 77,000 or so distinct CDR3 sequences, approximately 15% occurring once. This material consisted of whole blood, taken at baseline. Every receptor here comes from an adult who was a healthcare worker with PCR-confirmed SARS-CoV-2 infection or an uninfected control (not recorded which).

The chain is built from TRBV3-1 and TRBJ2-3; a weak D match, TRBD1 (5 bases). The CDR3 totals 16 residues. V lost 3 bases, J lost 0 bases, and 13 bases lay in between. Germline V gene lookup returns CDR1 LGHDT and CDR2 YNNKEL (reference sequence). CDR3: CASSHSGIPSTDTQYF. The CDR3 DNA is TGTGCCAGCAGCCATTCAGGGATCCCTAGCACAGATACGCAGTATTTT.

The gene calls are TRBV7-8 and TRBJ2-5, with TRBD2 identical over 7 bases. J was trimmed by 0 bases and V by 5 bases; bases with no gene match: 6. The CDR3 runs 15 residues. Germline V gives CDR1 SGHVS, CDR2 FQNEAQ. CDR3 DNA sequence: TGTGCCAGCAGCCGGGGGGACCAGTACCAAGAGACCCAGTACTTC. Protein: CASSRGDQYQETQYF.

The chain carries TRBV5-1 and TRBJ1-1; 7 bases map to TRBD1. V was pared by 4 bases and J by 4 bases, with 7 bases of the junction left unmatched. Germline CDR1 and CDR2: SGHRS and YFSETQ. The CDR3 is 14 residues long. The DNA of the CDR3 is TGCGCCAGCAGCATGGGACAGTGGAGCACTGAAGCTTTCTTT. It translates to CASSMGQWSTEAFF. The full variable domain, completed using reference TRBV5-1 and TRBJ1-1, is KAGVTQTPRYLIKTRGQQVTLSCSPISGHRSVSWYQQTPGQGLQFLFEYFSETQRNKGNFPGRFSGRQFSNSRSEMNVSTLELGDSALYLCASSMGQWSTEAFFGQGTRLTVV.

This clonotype came up a few times. V is TRBV20-1 and J is TRBJ2-7, with D possibly matching TRBD2 (6 bases). Between the trimmed V and J ends, which lost 3 bases and 5 bases, there was a span of 17 bases. From germline, CDR1 is DFQATT and CDR2 SNEGSKA (reference sequence). The CDR3 has 14 amino acids. This chain's CDR3 is CSARQHGSSNEQYF. The CDR3, as DNA: TGCAGTGCTAGGCAGCACGGGAGTAGCAACGAGCAGTACTTC.

This chain uses TRBV30 with TRBJ2-1; D may be TRBD1 or TRBD2 (5 bases each). Trimming pared 5 bases from V and 1 base from J, leaving 15 bases between. The CDR3 length is 15 residues. Germline V gene lookup returns CDR1 GTSNPN and CDR2 SVGIG (reference sequence). Here the CDR3 DNA reads TGTGCCTGGGGGGACCAGAGCAGTTCCTACAATGAGCAGTTCTTC. Translation gives CAWGDQSSSYNEQFF.

This clonotype was seen repeatedly, ten times or more. The chain is built from TRBV7-8 and TRBJ2-4; a possible D gene is TRBD2 (6 bases). CDR1 is SGHVS, CDR2 FQNEAQ, per germline. The V gene lost 1 base and the J gene lost 2 bases, with 15 bases spanning the gap. The CDR3 totals 17 residues. CDR3 coding DNA: TGTGCCAGCAGCTTAGAACACGCCGGGAGAACCAAAAACATTCAGTACTTC. Protein: CASSLEHAGRTKNIQYF.

V gene TRBV6-1 combines with J gene TRBJ1-2; D is uncertain. CDR1 is MNHNS, CDR2 SASEGT, per germline. This CDR3 comprises 13 residues. The ends were cut back, 6 bases at V and 6 bases at J, with 14 bases in the middle. The CDR3 is CASRAPTSDGYTF. The CDR3 bases are TGTGCCAGCAGAGCGCCGACGTCTGATGGCTACACCTTC.

The table lists this clonotype with many counts. The rearrangement uses TRBV20-1 and TRBJ1-2; maybe TRBD1 (5 bases). The V gene's germline CDR1 is DFQATT and CDR2 SNEGSKA (reference sequence). The germline V and J ends were trimmed by 0 bases and 1 base, with 9 bases remaining between them. The CDR3 has 14 amino acids. The CDR3 region has the DNA TGCAGTGCTAGAGAGCCGGGGGGTAACTATGGCTACACCTTC. Its translation: CSAREPGGNYGYTF.

This clonotype was picked up a small number of times. V is TRBV27 and J is TRBJ2-3, with D perhaps TRBD2 (5 bases). The germline gives CDR1 MNHEY, CDR2 SMNVEV (reference sequence). The V and J ends lost 4 bases and 2 bases respectively, with 7 bases between them. CDR3 length: 13 residues. The CDR3 DNA is TGTGCCAGCAGTTCGGGATTCACAGATACGCAGTATTTT. Its protein product is CASSSGFTDTQYF.

Many counts were recorded for this clonotype. V and J are TRBV9 and TRBJ1-1; 9 bases map to TRBD1. V shed 5 bases and J 5 bases; nucleotides not matched to a gene: 7. CDR3 length equals 14 residues. Germline loops: CDR1 SGDLS, CDR2 YYNGEE. Written as DNA, the CDR3 is TGTGCCAGCAGTGCCGACGGGACAGGGACTGAAGCTTTCTTT. Protein product: CASSADGTGTEAFF.

The chain couples TRBV19 to TRBJ2-2, with D unresolved. Per the germline V gene, CDR1 is LNHDA and CDR2 is SQIVND (reference sequence). CDR3 length: 15 amino acids. V lost 3 bases, J lost 2 bases, and 10 bases lay in between. DNA for the CDR3: TGTGCCAGTAGTATGCCCAGGACCAACACCGGGGAGCTGTTTTTT. The encoded protein is CASSMPRTNTGELFF.

This clonotype was counted between two and nine times. The chain employs TRBV6-5 and TRBJ2-2; no definite D call. CDR1 is MNHEY, CDR2 SVGAGI, per germline. The CDR3 has 11 amino acids. The V gene lost 8 bases and the J gene lost 6 bases, with 7 bases spanning the gap. The CDR3 DNA reads TGTGCCAGCTATGACGCCGGGGAGCTGTTTTTT. It translates to CASYDAGELFF.

The chain joins TRBV5-4 to TRBJ1-3; no definite D call. V gave up 3 bases and J gave up 1 base, with 8 bases separating them. Germline V gene data show CDR1 as SGHNT and CDR2 as YYREEE (reference sequence). The CDR3 runs to 14 residues. Written as DNA, the CDR3 is TGTGCCAGCAGCTCGGGAAGGTCTGGAAACACCATATATTTT. Its translation is CASSSGRSGNTIYF.

This clonotype was picked up a small number of times. The chain combines TRBV7-3 with TRBJ2-5, with 10 bases identical to TRBD1. V was pared by 5 bases and J by 1 base, with 1 base of the junction left unmatched. This CDR3 is 14 amino acids long. CDR1 is SGHTA and CDR2 is FQGTGA in the germline V gene. The CDR3 is CASSRTGGQETQYF. The CDR3 DNA reads as TGTGCCAGCAGCCGGACAGGGGGCCAAGAGACCCAGTACTTC.

This chain uses TRBV5-1 with TRBJ2-7; 9 positions agree with TRBD2. This CDR3 has 13 amino acids. J lost 5 bases, V lost 2 bases, and 2 bases had no gene match. Germline V gene sequence: CDR1 SGHRS, CDR2 YFSETQ. The CDR3 DNA reads as TGCGCCAGCAGCTTTCAGCGGGAGGACGAGCAGTACTTC. Its protein product is CASSFQREDEQYF.

Only a few counts were recorded for this clonotype. The V gene is TRBV7-3, the J gene TRBJ2-5, with D uncertain. The CDR3 is made up of 11 amino acids. The germline gives CDR1 SGHTA, CDR2 FQGTGA. Trimming cost V 7 bases and J 7 bases, with 10 bases left between them. For the CDR3, the DNA is TGTGCCAGCATCACCAGAGGGACCCAGTACTTC. Its protein product is CASITRGTQYF.

This clonotype was seen more than once but under ten times. The chain links TRBV28 to TRBJ1-1; tentatively, D is TRBD1 (5 bases). The germline V gene has CDR1 MDHEN and CDR2 SYDVKM. The CDR3 is 12 amino acids. Between the trimmed V and J ends, which lost 5 bases and 4 bases, there was a span of 8 bases. CDR3 residues: CASSGGSTEAFF. As DNA, the CDR3 is TGTGCCAGCAGTGGGGGGAGCACTGAAGCTTTCTTT.

The chain carries TRBV20-1 and TRBJ2-5, with a weak D call TRBD1 (6 bases). This CDR3 is built from 10 residues. V was shortened by 3 bases and J by 12 bases, with 11 bases between the two germline ends. Germline V CDR1 and CDR2: DFQATT, SNEGSKA (reference sequence). The CDR3 loop is CSARLRGEYF. CDR3 coding DNA: TGCAGTGCTAGGCTCAGGGGCGAGTACTTC.

The sample holds many counts of this clonotype. V gene TRBV6-2 or TRBV6-3 combines with J gene TRBJ2-3; TRBD2 agrees at 10 bases. Germline V gene sequence: CDR1 MNHEY, CDR2 SVGEGT. The CDR3 covers 17 residues. V gave up 5 bases and J gave up 2 bases; unmatched junction bases: 10. The CDR3 is CASSSASGRAYTDTQYF. The CDR3 nucleotides are TGTGCCAGCAGTAGCGCGAGCGGGAGGGCCTACACAGATACGCAGTATTTT.

The sample holds many counts of this clonotype. The V and J genes are TRBV12-3 or TRBV12-4 and TRBJ2-3; 7 nucleotides align to TRBD2. The CDR3 runs to 15 residues. The V segment lost 6 bases and the J segment 5 bases; nucleotides outside the gene matches: 11. The CDR3 nucleotides are TGTGCCAGCAGCCGCTCCGGCGGGAGTAAAGATACGCAGTATTTT. Translation: CASSRSGGSKDTQYF.

This clonotype was detected only a few times. The rearrangement joins TRBV5-1 to TRBJ2-1; 14 bases are a match to TRBD2. This CDR3 has 15 residues. Germline CDR1 reads SGHRS; CDR2 reads YFSETQ. The V segment lost 5 bases and the J segment 8 bases; nucleotides outside the gene matches: 6. DNA for the CDR3: TGCGCCAGCAGACCCGGGACTAGCGGGAGTGATGAGCAGTTCTTC. It codes for CASRPGTSGSDEQFF.